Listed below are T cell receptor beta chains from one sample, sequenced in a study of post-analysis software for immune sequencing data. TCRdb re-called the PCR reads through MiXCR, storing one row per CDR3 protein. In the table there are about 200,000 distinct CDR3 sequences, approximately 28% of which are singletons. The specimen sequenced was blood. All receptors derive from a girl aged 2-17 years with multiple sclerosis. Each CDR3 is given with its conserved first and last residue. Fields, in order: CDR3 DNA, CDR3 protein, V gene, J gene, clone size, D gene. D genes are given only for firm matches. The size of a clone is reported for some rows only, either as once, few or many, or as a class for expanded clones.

cdr3_nt: TGTGCCAGCACCCGACTGACGGGCCCCTACAATGAGCGGTACTTC; cdr3_aa: CASTRLTGPYNERYF; v_call: TRBV12-3/TRBV12-4; j_call: TRBJ2-5; clone_size: .; d_call: .
cdr3_nt: TGCAGTGCGGAGGGTCGTACTAATGAAAAACTGTTTTTT; cdr3_aa: CSAEGRTNEKLFF; v_call: TRBV20-1; j_call: TRBJ1-4; clone_size: .; d_call: .
cdr3_nt: TGTGCCAGCTCACCAAGGCAAGAGACCCAGTACTTC; cdr3_aa: CASSPRQETQYF; v_call: TRBV18; j_call: TRBJ2-5; clone_size: .; d_call: .
cdr3_nt: TGCGCCAGCAGCTTCTACGGGGGCTACACCTTC; cdr3_aa: CASSFYGGYTF; v_call: TRBV4-1; j_call: TRBJ1-2; clone_size: many; d_call: .
cdr3_nt: TGTGCCAGCAGTTACTCCGGGGGGGCCCGTAACTATGGCTACACCTTC; cdr3_aa: CASSYSGGARNYGYTF; v_call: TRBV6-6; j_call: TRBJ1-2; clone_size: .; d_call: .
cdr3_nt: TGTGCCAGCAGGGACAGCAAGAAGGGAGCAGATACGCAGTATTTT; cdr3_aa: CASRDSKKGADTQYF; v_call: TRBV9; j_call: TRBJ2-3; clone_size: .; d_call: .
cdr3_nt: TGCGCCAGCAGCTTGCGGGGGCTGAAAGAGACCCAGTACTTC; cdr3_aa: CASSLRGLKETQYF; v_call: TRBV5-1; j_call: TRBJ2-5; clone_size: many; d_call: .
cdr3_nt: TGTGCCAGCAGTTCAGTCGCGCAGCGTAATGAAAAACTGTTTTTT; cdr3_aa: CASSSVAQRNEKLFF; v_call: TRBV27; j_call: TRBJ1-4; clone_size: few; d_call: .
cdr3_nt: TGCGCCAGCAGCTTGGCCCCAGCAGGGGGACTCAATGAGCAGTTCTTC; cdr3_aa: CASSLAPAGGLNEQFF; v_call: TRBV5-1; j_call: TRBJ2-1; clone_size: .; d_call: .
cdr3_nt: TGCAGTGCTAGGGGCAGGGGGCCCCAATCCTACGAGCAGTACTTC; cdr3_aa: CSARGRGPQSYEQYF; v_call: TRBV20-1; j_call: TRBJ2-7; clone_size: many; d_call: TRBD1
cdr3_nt: TGTGCCAGCAGTTTGGGGCAGGGGCAGTTCTTC; cdr3_aa: CASSLGQGQFF; v_call: TRBV28; j_call: TRBJ2-1; clone_size: many; d_call: .
cdr3_nt: TGTGCCACCAGGAGAGCTGTTGGGACAGGGGCCTACGAGCAGTACTTC; cdr3_aa: CATRRAVGTGAYEQYF; v_call: TRBV15; j_call: TRBJ2-7; clone_size: many; d_call: TRBD1
cdr3_nt: TGTGCCAGCAGTCGCTTCCCCGAGACCTCTAGCACAGATACGCAGTATTTT; cdr3_aa: CASSRFPETSSTDTQYF; v_call: TRBV27; j_call: TRBJ2-3; clone_size: many; d_call: .
cdr3_nt: TGTGCCAGCAGCCTCGGGACAGGGGTAGGCAACACTGAAGCTTTCTTT; cdr3_aa: CASSLGTGVGNTEAFF; v_call: TRBV6-5; j_call: TRBJ1-1; clone_size: .; d_call: TRBD1
cdr3_nt: TGTGCCAGCAGCCTAAGACTGGGGGAACTTCAGTACTTC; cdr3_aa: CASSLRLGELQYF; v_call: TRBV3-1; j_call: TRBJ2-4; clone_size: many; d_call: .
cdr3_nt: TGTGCCAGCAGCCGACAGGGGGCAGGTACCGGGGAGCTGTTTTTT; cdr3_aa: CASSRQGAGTGELFF; v_call: TRBV7-9; j_call: TRBJ2-2; clone_size: .; d_call: TRBD1
cdr3_nt: TGTGCCAGCAGTTACGAAACGGGGGGGCCGAGGGACTACGAGCAGTACTTC; cdr3_aa: CASSYETGGPRDYEQYF; v_call: TRBV6-2/TRBV6-3; j_call: TRBJ2-7; clone_size: .; d_call: TRBD2
cdr3_nt: TGTGCCAGCAGCTTAAAAGTGTACGTTGGGTACTACGAGCAGTACTTC; cdr3_aa: CASSLKVYVGYYEQYF; v_call: TRBV7-2; j_call: TRBJ2-7; clone_size: many; d_call: .
cdr3_nt: TGCGCCAGCAGCCCGGGACAGCAAAGCTATGGCTACACCTTC; cdr3_aa: CASSPGQQSYGYTF; v_call: TRBV5-1; j_call: TRBJ1-2; clone_size: few; d_call: TRBD1
cdr3_nt: TGTGCCAGCAGTGACTGGGGTTTTGATTACGAGCAGTACTTC; cdr3_aa: CASSDWGFDYEQYF; v_call: TRBV2; j_call: TRBJ2-7; clone_size: many; d_call: .